The 30 T cell receptor beta chains reported below all come from one sample, sequenced in a study of shared clonotypes between healthy human individuals. Sequencing used immunoSEQ multiplex PCR; TCRdb keeps in-frame clones, though not all of them. The sample shows more than 1.2 million clones, 98% of them seen only once. The sample was naive CD4+ T cells sorted from blood. As for subset: CD45RA+ positively selected. These receptors were taken from a man aged 25-45 years in good health.

The J gene is TRBJ2-7, the V gene TRBV19; 7 bases align to TRBD2. The CDR3 loop spans 15 amino acids. Germline V gene lookup returns CDR1 LNHDA and CDR2 SQIVND (reference sequence). V lost 1 base, J lost 3 bases, and 6 bases stayed unmatched. The CDR3 DNA is TGTGCCAGTAGTATAGCCCCTAGCGGCTACTACGAGCAGTACTTC. Protein sequence: CASSIAPSGYYEQYF.

The V gene is TRBV5-5, the J gene TRBJ2-5; the match to TRBD2 covers 12 bases. The CDR3 is made up of 18 amino acids. V was pared by 3 bases and J by 1 base, with 10 bases of the junction left unmatched. The germline CDR1 and CDR2 sequences are SGHKS and YYEKEE (reference sequence). Here the CDR3 DNA reads TGTGCCAGCAGCTCTTATGGACTAGCGGGATTGATCCAAGAGACCCAGTACTTC. It specifies CASSSYGLAGLIQETQYF.

CDR3 sequence: CASSSLVMPNQSGNTIYF. DNA for the CDR3: TGTGCCAGCAGCTCCTTAGTTATGCCTAATCAGTCTGGAAACACCATATATTTT. J is TRBJ1-3 and V is TRBV11-3; no firm D call. Trimming pared 4 bases from V and 1 base from J, leaving 20 bases between. The length of the CDR3 is 18 residues. The germline gives CDR1 SGHNT, CDR2 YENEEA.

The gene calls are TRBV6-5 and TRBJ1-1, with TRBD1 matching over 8 bases. This CDR3 comprises 14 residues. Germline CDR1 is MNHEY and CDR2 is SVGAGI. The J segment lost 3 bases and the V segment lost 6 bases, leaving 6 bases of the junction unmatched. The CDR3 is CASSYGQGHTEAFF. The CDR3 DNA reads as TGTGCCAGCAGCTATGGACAGGGCCACACTGAAGCTTTCTTT.

J is TRBJ1-2 and V is TRBV28; tentatively, D is TRBD1 (6 bases). The germline V gene encodes CDR1 MDHEN and CDR2 SYDVKM. With 5 bases removed from V and 4 bases from J, the gap between germline ends came to 23 bases. The CDR3 is made up of 17 amino acids. CDR3: CASSLAPGQPWGYGYTF. The CDR3 DNA reads as TGTGCCAGCAGTCTGGCGCCGGGACAACCCTGGGGCTATGGCTACACCTTC.

Of note for this clone: Other DNA sequences in the same sample also yield this CDR3. This rearrangement joins TRBV7-9 to TRBJ1-2; no clear D gene. Per germline, CDR1 SEHNR and CDR2 FQNEAQ (reference sequence). V lost 1 base and J lost 8, with 5 bases in between. CDR3 length: 11 residues. The CDR3 sequence is CASSLGGGYTF. The CDR3 nucleotides are TGTGCCAGCAGCTTAGGAGGGGGCTACACCTTC.

This chain links TRBV7-3 with TRBJ2-3, with no clear D. The length of the CDR3 is 14 residues. Germline V gene sequence: CDR1 SGHTA, CDR2 FQGTGA. The ends were cut back, 2 bases at V and 0 bases at J, with 6 bases in the middle. CDR3 region: CASSLFPSTDTQYF. DNA of the CDR3: TGTGCCAGCAGCTTATTCCCAAGCACAGATACGCAGTATTTT.

V is TRBV30 and J is TRBJ2-3; the match to TRBD1 covers 10 bases. In germline, CDR1 is GTSNPN, CDR2 SVGIG (reference sequence). V was clipped by 2 bases and J by 4 bases; unmatched bases: 6. The CDR3 has 15 amino acids. CDR3: CAWSIGDRGPDTQYF. The CDR3 DNA is TGTGCCTGGAGTATTGGGGACAGGGGCCCAGATACGCAGTATTTT.

The chain uses TRBV6-5 and TRBJ1-4, with a tentative D call TRBD1 (6 bases). CDR3 length: 14 amino acids. Germline assignment: CDR1 MNHEY and CDR2 SVGAGI. V was pared by 6 bases and J by 4 bases, with 12 bases between. The CDR3 region is CASRRQEVNEKLFF. The CDR3 region has the DNA TGTGCCAGCAGAAGACAGGAAGTTAATGAAAAACTGTTTTTT.

The V and J genes are TRBV4-1 and TRBJ2-5; 13 positions match TRBD2. The CDR3 contains 17 residues. Germline V gives CDR1 MGHRA, CDR2 YSYEKL. The trim removed 3 bases at V and 5 bases at J, leaving 9 bases unmatched. CDR3 nucleotides: TGCGCCAGCAGCCAGCGACTAGCGGGAGGTTCGCTGGAGACCCAGTACTTC. Its translation is CASSQRLAGGSLETQYF.

This sequence joins TRBV5-1 and TRBJ1-1; D call uncertain. Trimming took 4 bases from V and 1 from J, leaving 8 bases between them. The CDR3 is 13 residues long. From germline, CDR1 is SGHRS and CDR2 YFSETQ. Written as DNA, the CDR3 is TGCGCCAGCAGCATGTGGGGGAACACTGAAGCTTTCTTT. Amino acids: CASSMWGNTEAFF.

The gene calls are TRBV29-1 and TRBJ1-1; weak D call: TRBD1 (5 bases). Germline CDR1 is SQVTM and CDR2 is ANQGSEA. The V end was cut by 5 bases, the J end by 3 bases, with 10 bases between. CDR3 length: 12 residues. CDR3 residues: CSVLRGHTEAFF. The CDR3 coding sequence is TGCAGCGTTTTGAGGGGTCACACTGAAGCTTTCTTT.

The chain employs TRBV6-1 and TRBJ1-2, with D perhaps TRBD1 (5 bases). The germline gives CDR1 MNHNS, CDR2 SASEGT. The V end lost 2 bases, the J end lost 4 bases, and 11 bases lay between the germline ends. CDR3 length: 14 residues. Here the CDR3 reads CASSEPPGFYGYTF. The CDR3 DNA is TGTGCCAGCAGTGAACCCCCAGGGTTCTATGGCTACACCTTC.

This clone was picked up one time. The CDR3 protein is CASSIPSGRTDTQYF. The CDR3, as DNA: TGTGCCAGCTCAATCCCTAGCGGGAGAACAGATACGCAGTATTTT. This rearrangement joins TRBV18 to TRBJ2-3, with 10 bases matching TRBD2. The CDR3 runs 15 residues. The J segment lost 3 bases and the V segment lost 5 bases, leaving 5 bases of the junction unmatched. Germline V lookup: CDR1 KGHSH, CDR2 LQKENI.

This chain connects TRBV7-9 to TRBJ1-3; maybe TRBD1 (5 bases). The CDR3 is made up of 14 amino acids. Germline V gene lookup returns CDR1 SEHNR and CDR2 FQNEAQ (reference sequence). V lost 1 base and J lost 3, with 7 bases in between. CDR3 sequence (DNA): TGTGCCAGCAGCTTAGGACAGCTTGGAAACACCATATATTTT. Its protein product is CASSLGQLGNTIYF.

The genes are TRBV5-1 and TRBJ2-3; TRBD1 matches at 8 bases. This CDR3 region has 14 residues. Trimming took 3 bases from V and 1 from J; bases not matched to a gene: 1. The V gene's germline CDR1 is SGHRS and CDR2 YFSETQ. CDR3 DNA sequence: TGCGCCAGCAGCTGGACAGGGCGCACAGATACGCAGTATTTT. Translated: CASSWTGRTDTQYF.

The chain uses TRBV5-4 and TRBJ1-1; D call uncertain. From germline, CDR1 is SGHNT and CDR2 YYREEE (reference sequence). The V end lost 4 bases, the J end lost 1 base, and 23 bases lay between the germline ends. The CDR3 is made up of 18 amino acids. The CDR3 nucleotides are TGTGCCAGCAGCAAACACGGGAACCTACCAGCCGGGAACACTGAAGCTTTCTTT. Amino acids: CASSKHGNLPAGNTEAFF. The full variable domain, in which reference TRBV5-4 and TRBJ1-1 provide the parts outside the CDR3, is ETGVTQSPTHLIKTRGQQVTLRCSSQSGHNTVSWYQQALGQGPQFIFQYYREEENGRGNFPPRFSGLQFPNYSSELNVNALELDDSALYLCASSKHGNLPAGNTEAFFGQGTRLTVV.

This chain connects TRBV21-1 to TRBJ1-5; the D call TRBD1 from the table was never checked on the DNA. TRBV21-1 is deemed a pseudogene. The CDR3 loop spans 15 amino acids. The CDR3 reads CASMKWTGNYQPQHF. CDR3 nucleotides: TGTGCCAGCATGAAGTGGACAGGGAACTATCAGCCCCAGCATTTT.

This chain links TRBV18 with TRBJ1-1, with D possibly matching TRBD1 (6 bases). This CDR3 is built from 15 residues. Between the trimmed V and J ends, which lost 1 base and 1 base, there was a span of 10 bases. The germline gives CDR1 KGHSH, CDR2 LQKENI. For the CDR3, the DNA is TGTGCCAGCTCACCACGGCAGACAGGGAACACTGAAGCTTTCTTT. It specifies CASSPRQTGNTEAFF.

This clone came up once. This sequence joins TRBV11-3 and TRBJ2-1; D is perhaps TRBD2 (6 bases). Germline CDR1 SGHNT, CDR2 YENEEA. The CDR3 has 14 residues. V lost 3 bases, J lost 5 bases, and 11 bases lay in between. The CDR3 DNA follows: TGTGCCAGCAGCTTTGGGGGAGGAGACAATGAGCAGTTCTTC. Protein: CASSFGGGDNEQFF.

The genes are TRBV7-9 and TRBJ1-4; D not resolved. The CDR3 runs to 13 residues. The ends were cut back, 1 base at V and 8 bases at J, with 8 bases in the middle. CDR1 and CDR2 from the germline V gene are SEHNR and FQNEAQ (reference sequence). CDR3 sequence reads: CASSLGLREKLFF. The CDR3 nucleotides read TGTGCCAGCAGCTTAGGTTTGCGAGAAAAACTGTTTTTT. Looking up the rest from reference TRBV7-9 and TRBJ1-4 gives the full variable domain: DTGVSQNPRHKITKRGQNVTFRCDPISEHNRLYWYRQTLGQGPEFLTYFQNEAQLEKSRLLSDRFSAERPKGSFSTLEIQRTEQGDSAMYLCASSLGLREKLFFGSGTQLSVL.

V gene TRBV28 combines with J gene TRBJ2-1, with D unclear. The CDR3 loop spans 15 amino acids. The ends were cut back, 3 bases at V and 3 bases at J, with 12 bases in the middle. Germline assignment: CDR1 MDHEN and CDR2 SYDVKM. The CDR3 DNA sequence: TGTGCCAGCAGTTTTCAGACGGTCGTCTACAATGAGCAGTTCTTC. Translation: CASSFQTVVYNEQFF. The whole variable domain, remainder taken from reference TRBV28 and TRBJ2-1, is DVKVTQSSRYLVKRTGEKVFLECVQDMDHENMFWYRQDPGLGLRLIYFSYDVKMKEKGDIPEGYSVSREKKERFSLILESASTNQTSMYLCASSFQTVVYNEQFFGPGTRLTVL.

V usage is TRBV28 and J usage is TRBJ2-2; D possibly matches TRBD1 or TRBD2 (5 bases each). Germline CDR1 and CDR2: MDHEN and SYDVKM. V was trimmed by 7 bases and J by 6 bases, leaving 9 bases between them. This CDR3 has 12 amino acids. CDR3 coding DNA: TGTGCCAGCATTGGGGGTGCCGGGGAGCTGTTTTTT. Residues: CASIGGAGELFF.

The rearrangement links TRBV7-8 to TRBJ2-5; 7 bases are shared with TRBD2. The ends lost 1 base at V and 0 bases at J; junction bases unmatched: 5. CDR1 and CDR2 from the germline V gene are SGHVS and FQNEAQ. The CDR3 loop spans 16 amino acids. Here the CDR3 reads CASSLVAGAYQETQYF. CDR3 bases: TGTGCCAGCAGCTTAGTGGCGGGAGCCTACCAAGAGACCCAGTACTTC.

The chain links TRBV28 to TRBJ2-7; 16 positions match TRBD2. In germline, CDR1 is MDHEN, CDR2 SYDVKM. Unmatched junction bases numbered 11, after V lost 9 bases and J lost 0 bases. The CDR3 spans 18 residues. CDR3 coding DNA: TGTGCCAGTCGTACGGGACTAGCGGGAGGGCCTTCCTCCTACGAGCAGTACTTC. This sequence encodes CASRTGLAGGPSSYEQYF.

V usage is TRBV9 and J usage is TRBJ2-7; D is perhaps TRBD1 (5 bases). V was pared by 0 bases and J by 6 bases, with 16 bases between. This CDR3 contains 15 residues. The germline CDR1 and CDR2 sequences are SGDLS and YYNGEE. The CDR3 DNA follows: TGTGCCAGCAGCGTAGTGGGGCAGCCTCCTGTCGAGCAGTACTTC. Amino acids: CASSVVGQPPVEQYF.

This rearrangement joins TRBV23-1 to TRBJ2-7; TRBD2 matches at 13 bases. TRBV23-1 is recorded as an ORF, its role being uncertain. The V segment lost 6 bases and the J segment 4 bases; nucleotides outside the gene matches: 18. This CDR3 comprises 19 residues. The CDR3 nucleotides read TGCGCCAGCAGCCCTGTCCCGGGACAGGGACTAGCGGGATTGTACGAGCAGTACTTC. Translation gives CASSPVPGQGLAGLYEQYF.

The J gene is TRBJ2-2, the V gene TRBV5-1; TRBD2 might be the D (6 bases). This CDR3 comprises 16 residues. Germline V gene data show CDR1 as SGHRS and CDR2 as YFSETQ. V gave up 0 bases and J gave up 2 bases, with 11 bases separating them. CDR3 in DNA: TGCGCCAGCAGCTTGGGGGTAGCGGTCAACACCGGGGAGCTGTTTTTT. As protein: CASSLGVAVNTGELFF.

This chain connects TRBV27 to TRBJ1-2; 8 bases align to TRBD1. CDR1 is MNHEY and CDR2 is SMNVEV in the germline V gene (reference sequence). The CDR3 totals 13 residues. Trimming cost V 4 bases and J 4 bases; bases outside gene matches: 2. CDR3 loop: CASSWTGTYGYTF. As DNA, the CDR3 is TGTGCCAGCAGTTGGACAGGGACCTATGGCTACACCTTC.

The chain recombines TRBV27 with TRBJ2-5; 10 positions agree with TRBD2. V lost 8 bases and J lost 5; bases outside the gene matches: 8. The CDR3 extends over 14 amino acids. Germline V gives CDR1 MNHEY, CDR2 SMNVEV (reference sequence). This CDR3 reads CASGPTSGNETQYF. In nucleotides, the CDR3 is TGTGCCAGCGGACCCACTAGCGGGAACGAGACCCAGTACTTC.